Listed here are 19 T cell receptor beta chains from one sample, sequenced in a study of monozygotic twins with inflammatory bowel disease. TCRdb reprocessed the 5' RACE reads and keeps a single row for each CDR3 protein, giving no DNA. The record lists around 370,000 distinct CDR3 sequences, of which the ten most abundant hold 2% to 3%. Sample: blood. The receptors stem from a human donor with ulcerative colitis or Crohn's disease, or a healthy co-twin of an affected twin (not recorded which).

The chain employs TRBV7-2 and TRBJ2-4; checking the TCRdb D call of TRBD2 is not possible without DNA. The CDR3 is 16 amino acids. Germline lookup yields CDR1 SGHTA and CDR2 FQGNSA. CDR3 protein: CASSLEGHSGSDIQYF.

The rearrangement joins TRBV3-1 to TRBJ1-1; TCRdb calls TRBD1, which cannot be checked without DNA. The germline CDR1 and CDR2 sequences are LGHDT and YNNKEL (reference sequence). CDR3 size: 14 residues. The CDR3 here is CASSQEGGVRRAFF.

The chain uses TRBV7-3 and TRBJ1-1; the D gene TCRdb calls, TRBD1, cannot be checked with no DNA. The V gene's germline CDR1 is SGHTA and CDR2 FQGTGA. This CDR3 comprises 16 residues. This chain's CDR3 is CASSLRPGSLRTEAFF. Using reference TRBV7-3 and TRBJ1-1 for the parts outside the CDR3, the full variable domain is GAGVSQTPSNKVTEKGKYVELRCDPISGHTALYWYRQSLGQGPEFLIYFQGTGAADDSGLPNDRFFAVRPEGSVSTLKIQRTERGDSAVYLCASSLRPGSLRTEAFFGQGTRLTVV.

V is TRBV20-1 and J is TRBJ2-1; with no DNA, the TCRdb D assignment of TRBD2 cannot be verified. Germline-derived CDR1 and CDR2 are DFQATT and SNEGSKA (reference sequence). The CDR3 extends over 14 amino acids. CDR3 region: CSARWDSGSNEQFF.

The genes are TRBV7-6 and TRBJ2-1; lacking DNA, the TRBD2 call made by TCRdb goes unchecked. This CDR3 has 17 residues. Germline assignment: CDR1 SGHVS and CDR2 FNYEAQ. The CDR3 reads CASSPRVAGSRYNEQFF.

This chain connects TRBV12-3 or TRBV12-4 to TRBJ2-7. This CDR3 spans 14 amino acids. This CDR3 reads CASSWTRSSYEQYF.

The gene calls are TRBV12-5 and TRBJ1-4; TCRdb's D call of TRBD1 is untestable without DNA. Germline CDR1 LGHNT, CDR2 FRNRAP. CDR3 length: 13 residues. CDR3 protein: CASGPDSFEKLFF.

The chain carries TRBV20-1 and TRBJ2-3; with no DNA, the TCRdb D assignment of TRBD1 cannot be verified. CDR3 size: 14 residues. The germline V gene has CDR1 DFQATT and CDR2 SNEGSKA (reference sequence). The CDR3 sequence is CSAGGQKFTDTQYF.

The chain is built from TRBV24-1 and TRBJ1-1; the D gene TCRdb calls, TRBD1, cannot be checked with no DNA. Germline V CDR1 and CDR2: KGHDR, SFDVKD. The CDR3 sequence is 14 residues long. The CDR3 is CATSGGGDDTEAFF.

The chain joins TRBV6-2 or TRBV6-3 to TRBJ1-1; checking the TCRdb D call of TRBD1 is not possible without DNA. Germline lookup yields CDR1 MNHEY and CDR2 SVGEGT. The CDR3 length is 15 residues. The CDR3 loop is CASSSPDREGTEAFF.

The chain carries TRBV10-3 and TRBJ2-7; TCRdb proposes TRBD2, but this gene call is untestable without DNA. The CDR3 is 15 residues long. CDR1 is ENHRY, CDR2 SYGVKD, per germline. CDR3 loop: CAISEGVSASYEQYF.

V gene TRBV7-9 combines with J gene TRBJ1-2; TCRdb's D call, TRBD1, is unchecked because there is no DNA. The V gene's germline CDR1 is SEHNR and CDR2 FQNEAQ (reference sequence). The CDR3 runs to 14 residues. The CDR3: CASSLVGESNGYTF.

The rearrangement uses TRBV20-1 and TRBJ2-1; no DNA is available, so the TRBD1 call from TCRdb remains unchecked. The CDR3 has 14 amino acids. Germline V gene data show CDR1 as DFQATT and CDR2 as SNEGSKA (reference sequence). This chain's CDR3 is CSAVGGTTYNEQFF.

CDR3 region: CASSLIGGQETQYF. V is TRBV12-3 or TRBV12-4 and J is TRBJ2-5; TCRdb indicates TRBD1, and absent DNA this call remains unverified. The CDR3 is made up of 14 amino acids.

The rearrangement links TRBV20-1 to TRBJ1-4. In germline, CDR1 is DFQATT, CDR2 SNEGSKA (reference sequence). This CDR3 comprises 13 residues. CDR3: CSATGGPSVKLFF.

The chain has TRBV20-1 and TRBJ2-7; TCRdb gives TRBD2 as the D gene, but with no DNA this cannot be confirmed. Germline CDR1 reads DFQATT; CDR2 reads SNEGSKA (reference sequence). This CDR3 is 13 amino acids long. Here the CDR3 reads CSAKRGATYEQYF.

The chain recombines TRBV18 with TRBJ2-4. The CDR3 has 14 amino acids. CDR1 is KGHSH, CDR2 LQKENI, per germline. The CDR3 loop is CASSPPGHLNIQYF.

The chain carries TRBV5-1 and TRBJ2-5; the TRBD1 assignment by TCRdb is unverifiable without DNA. The CDR3 spans 15 residues. Germline loops: CDR1 SGHRS, CDR2 YFSETQ. The CDR3 loop is CASSPVQGSQETQYF.

V is TRBV27 and J is TRBJ1-6. Germline V gene sequence: CDR1 MNHEY, CDR2 SMNVEV (reference sequence). The CDR3 covers 14 residues. The CDR3 protein is CASPFHTQVSPLHF.